These 25 T cell receptor beta chains were sequenced from one sample in a study of blood T cell repertoires in COVID-19. The table came from immunoSEQ multiplex PCR; TCRdb's copy has only in-frame clones and leaves some out. The sample records about 100,000 clones, approximately 83% being singletons. The material sequenced was PBMCs or T cells enriched from blood (not recorded which). The receptor source for this set is a woman between 45 and 65 years old who had recovered from COVID-19.

J is TRBJ1-1 and V is TRBV29-1; perhaps TRBD1 as D (5 bases). Germline assignment: CDR1 SQVTM and CDR2 ANQGSEA. The ends were cut back, 8 bases at V and 10 bases at J, with 17 bases in the middle. There are 11 residues in the CDR3. CDR3: CSPNKGEGAFF. In DNA, the CDR3 is TGCAGCCCCAATAAAGGGGAGGGAGCTTTCTTT.

V and J are TRBV10-3 and TRBJ1-5; 7 bases are shared with TRBD1. CDR1 and CDR2 (germline): ENHRY, SYGVKD. V shed 7 bases and J 4 bases; nucleotides not matched to a gene: 4. The CDR3 is 13 residues long. Written as DNA, the CDR3 is TGTGCCATCAAAGGACAGGAGAATCAGCCCCAGCATTTT. Protein sequence: CAIKGQENQPQHF.

This chain joins TRBV29-1 and TRBJ2-5, with unresolved D. The CDR3 spans 12 residues. The germline V gene has CDR1 SQVTM and CDR2 ANQGSEA. The V end was cut by 4 bases, the J end by 2 bases, with 8 bases between. DNA of the CDR3: TGCAGCGTTGTGGCAGAACAAGAGACCCAGTACTTC. This sequence encodes CSVVAEQETQYF.

This clone was picked up a small number of times. The CDR3 nucleotides read TGTGCCAGCAGTGAAGCGCTTCTACTACGGCCAAATCAGCCCCAGCATTTT. It yields the protein CASSEALLLRPNQPQHF. The chain couples TRBV2 to TRBJ1-5, with D hard to call. This CDR3 is 17 amino acids long. V was trimmed by 0 bases and J by 4 bases, leaving 16 bases between them. Germline-derived CDR1 and CDR2 are SNHLY and FYNNEI.

The rearrangement joins TRBV28 to TRBJ1-3; TRBD1 matches at 8 bases. The CDR3 has 13 amino acids. CDR1 and CDR2 from the germline V gene are MDHEN and SYDVKM. Germline trimming cut 11 bases from V and 0 bases from J; bases unmatched to any gene: 3. The CDR3: CAGQGHSGNTIYF. For the CDR3, the DNA is TGTGCCGGACAGGGCCACTCTGGAAACACCATATATTTT.

V is TRBV28 and J is TRBJ2-7, with D perhaps TRBD1 (6 bases). From germline, CDR1 is MDHEN and CDR2 SYDVKM. This CDR3 contains 12 residues. Trimming removed 8 bases at V and 4 bases at J, with 12 bases between. The CDR3 reads CASCQGGYEQYF. CDR3 in DNA: TGTGCCAGCTGCCAAGGGGGTTACGAGCAGTACTTC.

The chain is built from TRBV5-1 and TRBJ2-4; TRBD2 matches at 7 bases. CDR1 is SGHRS, CDR2 YFSETQ, per germline. With 0 bases clipped from V and 6 bases from J, the junction kept 9 bases outside the gene matches. The CDR3 is 16 amino acids. CDR3 DNA sequence: TGCGCCAGCAGCTTGGGACTACCCAGCGGGGCAAACATTCAGTACTTC. Its translation is CASSLGLPSGANIQYF.

The chain is built from TRBV28 and TRBJ2-3; the D gene is possibly TRBD2 (5 bases). Germline V gene lookup returns CDR1 MDHEN and CDR2 SYDVKM. CDR3 size: 13 residues. V was cut by 5 bases and J by 8 bases, with 14 bases left in between. The CDR3 sequence: CASSLLDVGTQYF. The CDR3 DNA sequence: TGTGCCAGCAGTCTACTAGATGTAGGTACGCAGTATTTT.

This clone was recorded a few times. This rearrangement joins TRBV5-1 to TRBJ1-1; 9 positions match TRBD1. CDR3 length: 15 amino acids. Losses at the gene ends were 0 bases for V and 4 bases for J; bases not matched to a gene: 4. Germline V gene sequence: CDR1 SGHRS, CDR2 YFSETQ. CDR3 DNA: TGCGCCAGCAGCTTGGCTACAGGGGGCTCCACTGAAGCTTTCTTT. This translates into CASSLATGGSTEAFF.

The rearrangement joins TRBV2 to TRBJ1-5, with a tentative D call TRBD1 (5 bases). Germline CDR1 SNHLY, CDR2 FYNNEI. V shed 5 bases and J shed 1 base, with 12 bases lying between them. The CDR3 length is 15 residues. The CDR3 nucleotides read TGTGCCAGCAGTCGGACACCCGAAAGCAATCAGCCCCAGCATTTT. Encoded protein: CASSRTPESNQPQHF. The whole variable domain, remainder taken from reference TRBV2 and TRBJ1-5, is EPEVTQTPSHQVTQMGQEVILRCVPISNHLYFYWYRQILGQKVEFLVSFYNNEISEKSEIFDDQFSVERPDGSNFTLKIRSTKLEDSAMYFCASSRTPESNQPQHFGDGTRLSIL.

The chain is built from TRBV14 and TRBJ1-4, with D possibly being TRBD1 (5 bases). CDR3 length: 12 amino acids. From germline, CDR1 is SGHDN and CDR2 FVKESK. With 5 bases removed from V and 8 bases from J, the gap between germline ends came to 9 bases. The CDR3 nucleotides are TGTGCCAGCAGCTACTGGGGCGAAAAACTGTTTTTT. This sequence encodes CASSYWGEKLFF.

The chain couples TRBV6-1 to TRBJ2-2, with D possibly TRBD2 on 5 matching bases. The germline V and J ends were trimmed by 1 base and 5 bases, with 14 bases remaining between them. Germline V gives CDR1 MNHNS, CDR2 SASEGT. The CDR3 sequence is 16 residues long. The CDR3 loop is CASSEGGGRATGELFF. The DNA of the CDR3 is TGTGCCAGCAGTGAAGGAGGTGGGAGAGCTACCGGGGAGCTGTTTTTT.

The rearrangement uses TRBV6-1 and TRBJ1-6; no definite D call. Deletions cut 2 bases from V and 2 bases from J, with 10 bases between. The germline gives CDR1 MNHNS, CDR2 SASEGT. The CDR3 sequence is 16 residues long. In DNA form, the CDR3 reads TGTGCCAGCAGTGAAATCGGGATGACCTATAATTCACCCCTCCACTTT. Translation gives CASSEIGMTYNSPLHF.

V gene TRBV10-3 combines with J gene TRBJ1-5; 10 nucleotides agree with TRBD1. Looked up from germline, CDR1 is ENHRY and CDR2 is SYGVKD. Unmatched junction bases numbered 4, after V lost 6 bases and J lost 5 bases. This CDR3 is built from 14 residues. CDR3: CAIRETGGDQPQHF. CDR3 bases: TGTGCCATCAGGGAGACAGGGGGCGATCAGCCCCAGCATTTT.

V usage is TRBV2 and J usage is TRBJ2-7; 9 bases fit TRBD2. V shed 6 bases, J shed 0 bases, and the junction held 6 bases outside the gene matches. CDR1 and CDR2 (germline): SNHLY, FYNNEI. This CDR3 spans 15 amino acids. This CDR3 reads CASRAEAGGSYEQYF. As DNA, the CDR3 is TGTGCCAGCAGAGCGGAAGCGGGGGGCTCCTACGAGCAGTACTTC.

V and J are TRBV7-2 and TRBJ1-4, with D perhaps matching TRBD1 (6 bases). Between the trimmed V and J ends, which lost 4 bases and 0 bases, there was a span of 12 bases. CDR1 SGHTA and CDR2 FQGNSA come from the germline V gene. The CDR3 totals 16 residues. CDR3 DNA: TGTGCCAGCAGCTGGGGGCGGCGGGCAACTAATGAAAAACTGTTTTTT. Translated, it gives CASSWGRRATNEKLFF.

The chain links TRBV28 to TRBJ2-5, with D perhaps matching TRBD2 (6 bases). Trimming pared 2 bases from V and 6 bases from J, leaving 13 bases between. The CDR3 contains 14 residues. CDR1 and CDR2 from the germline V gene are MDHEN and SYDVKM. This CDR3 reads CASSLGGIRQTQYF. The CDR3 region has the DNA TGTGCCAGCAGTTTAGGAGGGATCAGGCAGACCCAGTACTTC. Combining the CDR3 with reference TRBV28 and TRBJ2-5 gives the whole variable domain DVKVTQSSRYLVKRTGEKVFLECVQDMDHENMFWYRQDPGLGLRLIYFSYDVKMKEKGDIPEGYSVSREKKERFSLILESASTNQTSMYLCASSLGGIRQTQYFGPGTRLLVL.

This chain joins TRBV28 and TRBJ2-1; 8 positions match TRBD1. V was pared by 6 bases and J by 4 bases, with 14 bases of the junction left unmatched. Germline V lookup: CDR1 MDHEN, CDR2 SYDVKM. The CDR3 has 17 residues. The CDR3 here is CASSPPGTGGWYNEQFF. Written as DNA, the CDR3 is TGTGCCAGCAGCCCTCCCGGGACAGGCGGCTGGTACAATGAGCAGTTCTTC.

The J gene is TRBJ2-1, the V gene TRBV12-5; 8 bases match TRBD1. CDR1 and CDR2 (germline): LGHNT, FRNRAP. Germline trimming cut 1 base from V and 2 bases from J; bases unmatched to any gene: 7. This CDR3 comprises 17 residues. CDR3 amino acids: CASGLGLDRETYNEQFF. CDR3 nucleotide sequence: TGTGCTAGTGGTTTGGGATTGGACAGGGAAACCTACAATGAGCAGTTCTTC. Full variable domain (missing parts from reference TRBV12-5 and TRBJ2-1): DARVTQTPRHKVTEMGQEVTMRCQPILGHNTVFWYRQTMMQGLELLAYFRNRAPLDDSGMPKDRFSAEMPDATLATLKIQPSEPRDSAVYFCASGLGLDRETYNEQFFGPGTRLTVL.

The chain combines TRBV19 with TRBJ1-1; 8 nucleotides match TRBD1. V shed 0 bases and J 5 bases; nucleotides not matched to a gene: 5. The CDR3 sequence is 15 residues long. CDR1 and CDR2 (germline): LNHDA, SQIVND (reference sequence). The CDR3 DNA is TGTGCCAGTAGTATAGACGGACAGGGTCGGACTGAAGCTTTCTTT. The encoded protein is CASSIDGQGRTEAFF.

The chain employs TRBV19 and TRBJ1-5; D call uncertain. This CDR3 contains 15 residues. Germline CDR1 and CDR2: LNHDA and SQIVND (reference sequence). Between the trimmed V and J ends, which lost 1 base and 4 bases, there was a span of 11 bases. The CDR3 DNA sequence: TGTGCCAGTAGTATAGCGAGCAGGTCAAATCAGCCCCAGCATTTT. This encodes CASSIASRSNQPQHF.

This clone was seen only once. This chain joins TRBV29-1 and TRBJ2-1; a possible D gene is TRBD2 (5 bases). The CDR3 totals 11 residues. V was shortened by 6 bases and J by 6 bases, with 9 bases between the two germline ends. Germline V gene lookup returns CDR1 SQVTM and CDR2 ANQGSEA. CDR3 loop: CSVPRANEQFF. DNA for the CDR3: TGCAGCGTGCCGCGGGCCAATGAGCAGTTCTTC.

This clone was detected only once. J is TRBJ2-1 and V is TRBV2; 9 positions match TRBD2. The J segment lost 8 bases and the V segment lost 1 base, leaving 6 bases of the junction unmatched. Germline lookup yields CDR1 SNHLY and CDR2 FYNNEI. This CDR3 contains 15 residues. The CDR3 bases are TGTGCCAGCAGTGAAGAGGGCGGGGGGGCCCATGAGCAGTTCTTC. This codes for CASSEEGGGAHEQFF.

The chain has TRBV28 and TRBJ2-6; D is unclear. Germline V gives CDR1 MDHEN, CDR2 SYDVKM. V was trimmed by 9 bases and J by 0 bases, leaving 3 bases between them. There are 12 residues in the CDR3. The CDR3 loop is CASLSGANVLTF. The CDR3 coding sequence is TGTGCCAGTCTCTCTGGGGCCAACGTCCTGACTTTC.

V and J are TRBV27 and TRBJ1-2; TRBD1 aligns across 9 bases. This CDR3 spans 16 amino acids. CDR1 is MNHEY and CDR2 is SMNVEV in the germline V gene (reference sequence). Trimming removed 0 bases from V and 8 bases from J; junction bases left unmatched: 10. DNA of the CDR3: TGTGCCAGCAGTTTATCAGGTTCGGGGACAGGGCACGGCTACACCTTC. This sequence encodes CASSLSGSGTGHGYTF.